These 8 T cell receptor beta chains came from one sample sequenced in a study of blood T cell repertoires in COVID-19. Sequenced by immunoSEQ multiplex PCR; TCRdb stores in-frame clones only, minus some. The sample yields about 310,000 clones, 80% to 90% seen once. The specimen was PBMCs or T cells enriched from blood (not recorded which). Receptor source: a man between 25 and 39 years old who had recovered from COVID-19.

A remark on this clone: At one end, the junction sequence differs from germline, possibly due to a read error. The chain recombines TRBV5-8 with TRBJ1-2; D may be TRBD1 (5 bases). The germline V gene encodes CDR1 SGHTS and CDR2 YDEGEE. The CDR3 spans 13 residues. The CDR3 spells CASSLSLLRQGIF. The CDR3 DNA sequence: TGTGCCAGCAGCTTGTCGCTTTTGAGGCAGGGAATCTTC.

The chain employs TRBV19 and TRBJ2-6; D is possibly TRBD2 (6 bases). Germline V lookup: CDR1 LNHDA, CDR2 SQIVND (reference sequence). V lost 5 bases and J 0 bases, leaving 17 bases between the germline ends. The CDR3 runs to 18 residues. The CDR3 bases are TGTGCCAGTAGTCTCCTCGGGAGCCGAAGCTCTGGGGCCAACGTCCTGACTTTC. It yields the protein CASSLLGSRSSGANVLTF.

This clone occurred once. V gene TRBV4-1 combines with J gene TRBJ2-7; 11 bases fit TRBD1. The V gene's germline CDR1 is MGHRA and CDR2 YSYEKL. This CDR3 contains 15 residues. Losses at the gene ends were 2 bases for V and 3 bases for J; bases not matched to a gene: 3. The CDR3 nucleotides are TGCGCCAGCAGCCAACGGGACAGGGGGGGCTACGAGCAGTACTTC. It yields the protein CASSQRDRGGYEQYF.

The V call is TRBV19, the J call TRBJ2-1; perhaps TRBD2 as D (5 bases). Trimming took off 3 bases at V and 8 bases at J, with 14 bases between the two ends. The CDR3 is 14 residues long. Germline CDR1 reads LNHDA; CDR2 reads SQIVND (reference sequence). This chain's CDR3 is CASSIYGGRDEQFF. As DNA, the CDR3 is TGTGCCAGTAGTATTTATGGCGGGCGTGATGAGCAGTTCTTC.

The chain combines TRBV5-8 with TRBJ1-5; D not certain. V was pared by 5 bases and J by 7 bases, with 13 bases between. Germline V gene sequence: CDR1 SGHTS, CDR2 YDEGEE. CDR3 size: 13 residues. The CDR3 DNA reads TGTGCCAGCAGTCCTAATGGGCTACAGCCCCAGCATTTT. It specifies CASSPNGLQPQHF.

The CDR3 loop is CASSQGGHHYGYTF. CDR3 nucleotides: TGTGCCAGCAGCCAAGGCGGCCACCACTATGGCTACACCTTC. V and J are TRBV14 and TRBJ1-2; D uncertain. CDR1 is SGHDN and CDR2 is FVKESK in the germline V gene. Trimming took off 1 base at V and 3 bases at J, with 9 bases between the two ends. The CDR3 is 14 residues long.

The chain recombines TRBV28 with TRBJ2-6, with 7 bases fitting TRBD1. From germline, CDR1 is MDHEN and CDR2 SYDVKM. Trimming at V came to 4 bases and at J to 0 bases, leaving 9 bases not matched to a gene. The CDR3 spans 18 residues. The CDR3 spells CASSSLSDRASGANVLTF. Here the CDR3 DNA reads TGTGCCAGCAGTTCCCTTTCAGACAGGGCCTCTGGGGCCAACGTCCTGACTTTC.

The genes are TRBV7-2 and TRBJ2-1; TRBD2 might be the D (6 bases). V shed 2 bases and J shed 7 bases, with 15 bases lying between them. Germline V lookup: CDR1 SGHTA, CDR2 FQGNSA. This CDR3 region has 15 residues. CDR3 in DNA: TGTGCCAGCAGCTTATTAGGGCAGGGAGGAAATGAGCAGTTCTTC. It yields the protein CASSLLGQGGNEQFF.